The clone carrying this T cell receptor (beta chain) occurred many times. Its antigen is unknown. This specimen comes from a study of T cells in Graves' hyperthyroidism and ophthalmopathy. Amplified regions were TCR beta CDR3 sequences from RNA transcripts. The TCR CDR3 first-round RT-PCR relied on the HTBI primer set. MiXCR, applied by TCRdb to the multiplex PCR reads, yields one record per CDR3 protein. The sample contains about 610,000 distinct CDR3 sequences, approximately 15% of which appear only once. The V gene's germline CDR1 is DFQATT and CDR2 SNEGSKA (reference sequence). CDR3 length equals 14 residues. V dropped 1 base and J dropped 10 bases, with 14 bases sitting between them. General study points: Ophthalmopathy and stable hyperthyroidism were told apart by a 13 V-J model.

The clonotype was recovered from a woman between 40 and 50 years old with Graves' ophthalmopathy. The V gene is TRBV20-1, the J gene TRBJ1-6; D gene ambiguous. The sample was blood. The CDR3, as DNA: TGCAGTGCTAGAGGTAGTTTGGGTTGGTCACCCCTCCACTTT. Translated: CSARGSLGWSPLHF.